The subject of this entry is one TCR beta chain. Its target is unknown. Per germline, CDR1 SEHNR and CDR2 FQNEAQ (reference sequence). CDR3 length: 16 amino acids. TCRdb reprocessed the 5' RACE reads, keeping one entry per CDR3 protein, no DNA. The clone table shows about 400,000 distinct CDR3 sequences, with the ten largest holding roughly 10%. The sample is drawn from a study of T cells expressing NK-cell markers. Study-level points and caveats: Expanded NKG2C+ T cell clones were not confirmed as HCMV-specific.

The receptor comes from a woman in her forties or fifties in good health. The sample taken for sequencing was blood T cells: a sorted CD56 or NKG2C T cell subset, CD4+ or CD8+ T cells, or bulk PBMC T cells (not recorded which). This chain links TRBV7-9 with TRBJ2-3; checking the TCRdb D call of TRBD2 is not possible without DNA. CDR3 region: CASSPRLAVSTDTQYF.